This T cell receptor beta chain stems from a study of early T cells in non-severe SARS-CoV-2 infection. In the study overall: Sequencing of bulk RNA from unsorted whole blood was done, without chain pairing. General observations from the study: In VDJdb matching, anti-spike CD8 responses were favored while private and CD4 specificities went missing.

In this sample, this clonotype turned up many times. No antigen is known for it. Molecules of cDNA were individually given unique molecular identifiers that were attached to them. TCRdb passed the 5' RACE reads through MiXCR, listing each CDR3 protein once. The sample consists of fewer than 55,000 distinct CDR3 sequences, about 4% of them appearing once. CDR1 SQVTM and CDR2 ANQGSEA come from the germline V gene. This CDR3 is built from 19 residues. This clonotype was obtained from an adult who was a healthcare worker with PCR-confirmed SARS-CoV-2 infection or an uninfected control (not recorded which). Sequences were obtained from whole blood. This chain uses TRBV29-1 with TRBJ2-1; 14 bases map to TRBD2. The CDR3 is CTIRRAVPGLAGVGYEQFF. CDR3 bases: TGCACAATTCGGAGGGCAGTCCCGGGACTAGCGGGAGTGGGGTATGAGCAGTTCTTC.